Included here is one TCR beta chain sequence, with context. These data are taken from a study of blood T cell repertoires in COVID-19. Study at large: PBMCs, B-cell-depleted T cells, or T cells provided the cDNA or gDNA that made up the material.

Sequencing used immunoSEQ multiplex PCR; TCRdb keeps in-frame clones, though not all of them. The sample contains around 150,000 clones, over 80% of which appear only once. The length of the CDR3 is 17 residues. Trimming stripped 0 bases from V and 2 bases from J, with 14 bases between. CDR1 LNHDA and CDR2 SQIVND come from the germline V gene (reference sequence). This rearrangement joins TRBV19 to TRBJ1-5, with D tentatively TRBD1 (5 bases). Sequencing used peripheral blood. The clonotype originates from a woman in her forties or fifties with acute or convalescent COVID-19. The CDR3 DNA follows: TGTGCCAGTAGTATAGATGTGTGGCGGGGGGGCAATCAGCCCCAGCATTTT. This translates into CASSIDVWRGGNQPQHF.